These T cell receptor beta chains were read from a single sample in a study of control samples from healthy donors and cancer patients. Profiled with immunoSEQ multiplex PCR; TCRdb holds only in-frame clones, not every one. The table shows 13,000 to 15,000 clones, with 70% to 80% occurring only once. Specimen: formalin-fixed, paraffin-embedded tissue. The receptors come from a female donor with lung cancer. Both conserved end residues are part of each CDR3. The D gene is left open where the match is weak. Expanded clones are given a class, and other clones once, few, many or no size at all.

.	TRBV7-9	.	TRBJ1-1	CASNPQWGTEAFF	TGTGCCAGCAACCCGCAGTGGGGCACTGAAGCTTTCTTT
.	TRBV12-3/TRBV12-4	few	TRBJ2-3	CASSISTDTQYF	TGTGCCAGCAGTATAAGCACAGATACGCAGTATTTT
.	TRBV15	.	TRBJ2-3	CATSRFGSTDTQYF	TGTGCCACCAGCAGATTTGGGAGCACAGATACGCAGTATTTT
.	TRBV19	once	TRBJ1-1	CASSIEGGTEAFF	TGTGCCAGTAGTATAGAAGGGGGGACTGAAGCTTTCTTT
.	TRBV19	few	TRBJ2-5	CASSIGLAQGRETQYF	TGTGCCAGTAGTATAGGGCTAGCGCAGGGGCGGGAGACCCAGTACTTC
.	TRBV19	.	TRBJ1-5	CASSTKGDGNQPQHF	TGTGCCAGTAGTACCAAAGGTGATGGCAATCAGCCCCAGCATTTT
.	TRBV7-2	.	TRBJ1-1	CASSLGVTGAAFF	TGTGCCAGCAGCTTAGGGGTGACGGGGGCGGCTTTCTTT
.	TRBV19	.	TRBJ2-2	CASSIDIGPNTGELFF	TGTGCCAGTAGTATAGATATAGGGCCCAACACCGGGGAGCTGTTTTTT
.	TRBV19	.	TRBJ1-2	CASSPGRGDYGYTF	TGTGCCAGTAGCCCAGGAAGAGGGGACTATGGCTACACCTTC
.	TRBV24-1	.	TRBJ2-5	CASNLTGEGETQYF	TGTGCCAGTAACTTGACAGGGGAGGGGGAGACCCAGTACTTC
TRBD1	TRBV29-1	.	TRBJ2-1	CSAGQGVGNEQFF	TGCAGCGCCGGACAGGGGGTCGGCAATGAGCAGTTCTTC
TRBD1	TRBV5-1	.	TRBJ2-5	CASSFTGGQETQYF	TGCGCCAGCAGCTTCACAGGGGGCCAAGAGACCCAGTACTTC
.	TRBV27	.	TRBJ1-1	CASSLWGREAFF	TGTGCCAGCAGTTTATGGGGTCGGGAAGCTTTCTTT
.	TRBV6-5	.	TRBJ2-1	CASEQGGIYNEQFF	TGTGCCAGCGAACAGGGCGGGATCTACAATGAGCAGTTCTTC
TRBD1	TRBV27	.	TRBJ2-7	CASSIRTGGGYEQYF	TGTGCCAGCAGTATCCGGACAGGGGGTGGGTACGAGCAGTACTTC
.	TRBV3-1/TRBV3-2	once	TRBJ2-7	CASSQEGRERNEQYF	TGTGCCAGCAGCCAAGAGGGTCGGGAGAGGAACGAGCAGTACTTC
.	TRBV27	.	TRBJ2-7	CASRKQTSYEQYF	TGTGCCAGCAGGAAACAGACCTCCTACGAGCAGTACTTC
TRBD1	TRBV27	.	TRBJ1-2	CASSRDRAGYGYTF	TGTGCCAGCAGTCGCGACAGGGCTGGCTATGGCTACACCTTC
TRBD2	TRBV3-1/TRBV3-2	hyperexpanded	TRBJ2-5	CASSQELSGSGGAQYF	TGTGCCAGCAGCCAAGAATTGTCGGGTAGCGGGGGGGCCCAGTACTTC
TRBD1	TRBV20-1	.	TRBJ1-1	CSAQDRGTFF	TGCAGTGCCCAGGACAGGGGCACTTTCTTT
.	TRBV7-2	.	TRBJ1-2	CASSLVVGGYTF	TGTGCCAGCAGCTTAGTGGTAGGAGGCTACACCTTC
.	TRBV21-1	.	TRBJ1-1	CASNQGRRWADTEAFF	TGTGCCAGCAACCAGGGACGCCGGTGGGCGGACACTGAAGCTTTCTTT
.	TRBV5-6	.	TRBJ2-1	CASSDAVSGAYNEQFF	TGTGCCAGCAGCGATGCTGTAAGCGGCGCCTACAATGAGCAGTTCTTC
.	TRBV30	.	TRBJ2-3	CAWRGSYSTDTQYF	TGTGCCTGGAGGGGCTCATACAGCACAGATACGCAGTATTTT
TRBD1	TRBV27	.	TRBJ1-1	CASSWTGNTEAFF	TGTGCCAGCAGTTGGACAGGGAACACTGAAGCTTTCTTT
.	TRBV5-5	.	TRBJ2-3	CASSLIAGSTDTQYF	TGTGCCAGCAGCCTTATTGCCGGGAGCACAGATACGCAGTATTTT
.	TRBV4-3	.	TRBJ2-5	CASSQEDSQETQYF	TGCGCCAGCAGCCAAGAGGACAGCCAAGAGACCCAGTACTTC
.	TRBV18	.	TRBJ2-6	CASSPGTDLGANVLTF	TGTGCCAGCTCACCCGGCACTGACCTCGGGGCCAACGTCCTGACTTTC
TRBD1	TRBV3-1/TRBV3-2	.	TRBJ1-6	CASSRQGWGNSPLHF	TGTGCCAGCAGTAGACAGGGTTGGGGCAATTCACCCCTCCACTTT
.	TRBV9	.	TRBJ2-2	CASSVVQEQYTGELFF	TGTGCCAGCAGCGTAGTGCAGGAACAGTACACCGGGGAGCTGTTTTTT
.	TRBV7-2	.	TRBJ2-3	CASSLALVRTDTQYF	TGTGCCAGCAGCTTAGCGCTGGTTAGAACAGATACGCAGTATTTT
.	TRBV6-2/TRBV6-3	.	TRBJ2-1	CASSPDRKTYNEQFF	TGTGCCAGCAGTCCCGACAGGAAAACCTACAATGAGCAGTTCTTC
.	TRBV11-1	.	TRBJ2-1	CASSPTGSSYNEQFF	TGTGCCAGCAGCCCTACAGGAAGCTCCTACAATGAGCAGTTCTTC
.	TRBV7-8	.	TRBJ2-1	CASSPLRRNEQFF	TGTGCCAGCAGCCCCCTTAGGCGCAATGAGCAGTTCTTC
.	TRBV5-5	.	TRBJ1-2	CASSQGQAYNYGYTF	TGTGCCAGCAGCCAAGGGCAGGCTTACAACTATGGCTACACCTTC
.	TRBV18	.	TRBJ2-7	CASSPKARVGEQYF	TGTGCCAGCTCACCAAAGGCAAGGGTGGGCGAGCAGTACTTC
.	TRBV2	few	TRBJ2-1	CASSEFVSGGGDEQFF	TGTGCCAGCAGTGAGTTCGTGTCAGGGGGAGGCGATGAGCAGTTCTTC
.	TRBV3-1/TRBV3-2	few	TRBJ1-2	CASSQAGALRPNYGYTF	TGTGCCAGCAGCCAAGCGGGGGCCCTACGGCCCAACTATGGCTACACCTTC
TRBD1	TRBV5-1	.	TRBJ2-1	CASAYTDRNEQFF	TGCGCCAGCGCCTACACGGACAGGAATGAGCAGTTCTTC
.	TRBV25-1	.	TRBJ1-5	CASSEALGQPQHF	TGTGCCAGCAGTGAGGCTTTGGGTCAGCCCCAGCATTTT
.	TRBV3-1/TRBV3-2	.	TRBJ1-1	CASSQHTEAFF	TGTGCCAGCAGCCAGCACACTGAAGCTTTCTTT
.	TRBV6-2/TRBV6-3	.	TRBJ1-1	CASSGIGANTEAFF	TGTGCCAGCAGCGGGATTGGAGCGAACACTGAAGCTTTCTTT
.	TRBV5-6	.	TRBJ2-7	CASSSSGTLGYEQYF	TGTGCCAGCAGCTCCTCTGGGACACTCGGCTACGAGCAGTACTTC
.	TRBV24-1	.	TRBJ2-2	CATSEDGFGELFF	TGTGCCACCAGCGAGGACGGGTTTGGGGAGCTGTTTTTT
.	TRBV12-3/TRBV12-4	.	TRBJ1-2	CASSLMSYGYTF	TGTGCCAGCAGTTTAATGAGCTATGGCTACACCTTC
.	TRBV5-4	.	TRBJ2-3	CASSLLGGGDTQYF	TGTGCCAGCAGCTTACTAGGTGGGGGAGATACGCAGTATTTT
TRBD2	TRBV4-1	once	TRBJ2-7	CASSLSMTSGTPYEQYF	TGCGCCAGCAGCCTTTCGATGACTAGCGGGACCCCCTACGAGCAGTACTTC
TRBD2	TRBV4-1	.	TRBJ2-5	CASSQDSSTSGGSGETQYF	TGCGCCAGCAGCCAAGATAGTTCGACTAGCGGGGGTTCCGGGGAGACCCAGTACTTC
.	TRBV6-6	.	TRBJ2-1	CASNEYLATEQFF	TGTGCCAGCAACGAATATTTAGCGACTGAGCAGTTCTTC
TRBD2	TRBV6-4	.	TRBJ2-3	CASSATGTSGGDTQYF	TGTGCCAGCAGCGCTACCGGGACTAGCGGGGGAGATACGCAGTATTTT
TRBD1	TRBV27	few	TRBJ2-4	CASSTGGDLNIQYF	TGTGCCAGCAGTACAGGGGGCGATTTAAACATTCAGTACTTC
.	TRBV27	once	TRBJ2-7	CASSLGTQREQYF	TGTGCCAGCAGTCTGGGGACCCAACGCGAGCAGTACTTC
TRBD1	TRBV7-8	.	TRBJ1-2	CASSPHRGANYGYTF	TGTGCCAGCAGCCCTCACAGGGGAGCTAACTATGGCTACACCTTC
.	TRBV6-5	.	TRBJ1-1	CASSHDGGAFF	TGTGCCAGCAGTCACGACGGAGGGGCTTTCTTT
TRBD2	TRBV11-3	.	TRBJ2-3	CASSSSGSGADTQYF	TGTGCCAGCAGCTCTAGCGGGAGTGGGGCAGATACGCAGTATTTT
TRBD1	TRBV6-2/TRBV6-3	.	TRBJ2-2	CTSSYRGSAEAGELFF	TGTACCAGCAGTTACAGGGGGTCAGCCGAAGCCGGGGAGCTGTTTTTT
.	TRBV5-1	.	TRBJ1-3	CASSLAQGRGNTIYF	TGCGCCAGCAGCTTGGCACAGGGAAGGGGAAACACCATATATTTT
TRBD2	TRBV3-1/TRBV3-2	.	TRBJ2-3	CASSQDAFSGRADTQYF	TGTGCCAGCAGCCAAGACGCCTTTAGCGGGAGGGCCGATACGCAGTATTTT
.	TRBV4-2	few	TRBJ2-5	CASSQGRFETQYF	TGTGCCAGCAGCCAAGGTAGATTTGAGACCCAGTACTTC
TRBD2	TRBV15	.	TRBJ2-5	CATSRVKYGGLAGDQETQYF	TGTGCCACCAGCAGAGTTAAATATGGGGGATTAGCGGGGGACCAAGAGACCCAGTACTTC